This T cell receptor (beta chain) derives from a study of shared clonotypes between healthy human individuals. The J segment lost 0 bases and the V segment lost 4 bases, leaving 8 bases of the junction unmatched. CDR1 is SGHRS and CDR2 is YFSETQ in the germline V gene. The CDR3 loop spans 19 amino acids. About 28,000 T cell genomes, or 250 to 300 ng DNA, went into replicate PCRs of unsorted PBMC. TCRdb's copy holds only in-frame clones and misses some; the assay was immunoSEQ multiplex PCR. In the table there are about 470,000 clones, roughly 83% of which are singletons. A word on this clone: Its antigen is undetermined.

Study-level points and caveats: What limited the represented genetic and exposure-history diversity was the small number of donors.

This TCR came from a middle-aged woman in good health. Some clones in this sample may be carry-over from other donors' samples. The specimen sequenced was PBMCs. The J gene is TRBJ2-1, the V gene TRBV5-1, with 15 positions matching TRBD2. For the CDR3, the DNA is TGCGCCAGCAGCCCAGGAGGGACTAGCGGGAGGAGCTCCTACAATGAGCAGTTCTTC. This encodes CASSPGGTSGRSSYNEQFF.